The T cell receptor (beta chain) described here comes from a study of cytomegalovirus exposure and HLA in healthy donors. Study summary: Counted in an early data release were tens of millions of unique TCRs from HLA-typed donors. Study findings and constraints: Cytomegalovirus-associated TCR beta chains were listed, numbering some 150. Some public TCRs appeared in many individuals, while most sequences were rare.

Germline V gene lookup returns CDR1 MRHNA and CDR2 SNTAGT. Deletions cut 4 bases from V and 1 base from J, with 13 bases between. The CDR3 covers 15 residues. With respect to this clone: Its antigen remains unknown.

Amplification used 60 Vbeta primers and 13 Jbeta primers. Authors' processing steps: Roughly 10 million shared chains were among approximately 87 million unique TCR beta chains counted in a later analysis. Data came from immunoSEQ multiplex PCR; TCRdb stores just in-frame clones and leaves some out. The DNA was the basis for D and trimming; V, J and clone size are from that table. Here the sample spans about 130,000 clones, roughly 78% being singletons. This TCR came from a male donor in good health and CMV-seronegative. Sequenced input: PBMCs. The chain couples TRBV6-4 to TRBJ1-1; the D gene is possibly TRBD1 (5 bases). CDR3 coding DNA: TGTGCCAGCAGTGTGGACCTAGGGGCGAACACTGAAGCTTTCTTT. This encodes CASSVDLGANTEAFF.